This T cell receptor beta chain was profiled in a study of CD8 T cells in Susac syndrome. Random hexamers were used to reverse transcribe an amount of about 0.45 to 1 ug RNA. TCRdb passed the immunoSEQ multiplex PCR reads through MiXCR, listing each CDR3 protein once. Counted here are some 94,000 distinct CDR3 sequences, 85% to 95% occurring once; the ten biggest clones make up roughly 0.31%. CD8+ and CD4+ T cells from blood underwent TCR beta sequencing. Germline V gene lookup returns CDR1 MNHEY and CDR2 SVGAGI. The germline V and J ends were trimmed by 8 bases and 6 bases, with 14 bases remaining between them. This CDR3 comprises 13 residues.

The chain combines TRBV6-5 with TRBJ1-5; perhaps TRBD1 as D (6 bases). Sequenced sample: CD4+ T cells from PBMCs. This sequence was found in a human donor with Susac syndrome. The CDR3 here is CASRIQGGQPQHF. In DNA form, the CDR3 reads TGTGCCAGCCGCATACAGGGTGGTCAGCCCCAGCATTTT.